Sequencing of this TCR beta chain was carried out in a study of blood T cells in healthy people across ages. Germline assignment: CDR1 SGHVS and CDR2 FNYEAQ. V was clipped by 1 base and J by 5 bases; unmatched bases: 10. The CDR3 totals 18 residues. Next came a second PCR, run for roughly 6 to 11 cycles, which used a sample-barcoded 5' primer along with a J-beta primer mix. TCRdb fed the 5' RACE reads into MiXCR, producing one record per CDR3 protein. The sample carries under 2 million distinct CDR3 sequences, roughly 32% recorded once. Material: blood. The rearrangement uses TRBV7-6 and TRBJ2-7; TRBD2 aligns across 14 bases. The sequence was collected from a woman in her 30s in good health. The CDR3 region has the DNA TGTGCCAGCAGCTTAGTTTTACGGGGGACTAGCGGGAGTCACGAGCAGTACTTC. Encoded protein: CASSLVLRGTSGSHEQYF.